Below are 4 T cell receptor beta chains sequenced from a single sample in a study of T cell responses to AZD1222 COVID-19 vaccine. Data came from immunoSEQ multiplex PCR; TCRdb stores just in-frame clones and leaves some out. The sample has about 150,000 clones, 92% seen once; the top ten hold 1.5% to 2%. This material consisted of peripheral blood, taken on day 0 of AZD1222 vaccination. Source of these receptors: an adult in good health.

This sequence joins TRBV6-5 and TRBJ1-2; D not certain. Germline values: CDR1 MNHEY, CDR2 SVGAGI. This CDR3 spans 14 amino acids. V lost 0 bases, J lost 4 bases, and 9 bases lay in between. The CDR3 coding sequence is TGTGCCAGCAGTTACTCGGGCAGGACCTATGGCTACACCTTC. This sequence encodes CASSYSGRTYGYTF.

The sample holds a few counts of this clone. The chain has TRBV5-4 and TRBJ2-7; TRBD2 is a possible D gene (6 bases). This CDR3 is built from 14 residues. V dropped 5 bases and J dropped 2 bases, with 14 bases sitting between them. Germline CDR1 SGHNT, CDR2 YYREEE (reference sequence). CDR3: CASSDSRGTYEQYF. The CDR3 region has the DNA TGTGCCAGCAGTGATTCCCGGGGGACCTACGAGCAGTACTTC.

The chain links TRBV11-3 to TRBJ2-1; D might be TRBD2 (6 bases). Per the germline V gene, CDR1 is SGHNT and CDR2 is YENEEA. CDR3 length: 15 residues. Deletions cut 4 bases from V and 2 bases from J, with 12 bases between. CDR3 in DNA: TGTGCCAGCAGCTATTCTAGCGACCCCTACAATGAGCAGTTCTTC. Translating gives CASSYSSDPYNEQFF.

CDR3 loop: CASSAVGTGQETQYF. CDR3 nucleotide sequence: TGTGCCAGCAGCGCGGTTGGGACAGGCCAAGAGACCCAGTACTTC. The chain combines TRBV5-4 with TRBJ2-5, with 8 bases aligning to TRBD1. Per the germline V gene, CDR1 is SGHNT and CDR2 is YYREEE (reference sequence). The CDR3 length is 15 residues. Losses at the gene ends were 4 bases for V and 1 base for J; bases not matched to a gene: 6.